The 7 T cell receptor beta chains presented below share a single source sample, sequenced in a study of OX40 agonist ivuxolimab in advanced cancers. Measured with immunoSEQ multiplex PCR; TCRdb has only the in-frame clones, and not every one. This table has several thousand clones, about 74% appearing once. The starting material was CD4+ or CD8+ T cells sorted from blood, obtained in a trial of the OX40 agonist ivuxolimab. Every receptor here comes from an adult with an advanced solid tumor such as melanoma, head and neck, liver or kidney cancer.

The V and J genes are TRBV19 and TRBJ2-1; 7 nucleotides align to TRBD2. This CDR3 spans 15 amino acids. Trimming took 5 bases from V and 4 from J; bases not matched to a gene: 8. CDR1 is LNHDA, CDR2 SQIVND, per germline (reference sequence). The CDR3 nucleotides read TGTGCCAGTAGTTTAGCGGGTCCCGGGTACAATGAGCAGTTCTTC. The encoded protein is CASSLAGPGYNEQFF.

The V and J genes are TRBV5-1 and TRBJ2-1; possible D gene TRBD2, 5 bases. V lost 2 bases, J lost 3 bases, and 9 bases lay in between. The CDR3 spans 14 residues. In germline, CDR1 is SGHRS, CDR2 YFSETQ. CDR3 DNA sequence: TGCGCCAGCAGCTTAGAGGGCCTCTACAATGAGCAGTTCTTC. Encoded protein: CASSLEGLYNEQFF.

The chain is built from TRBV30 and TRBJ2-7; 10 bases agree with TRBD1. The ends lost 5 bases at V and 4 bases at J; junction bases unmatched: 8. Germline lookup yields CDR1 GTSNPN and CDR2 SVGIG (reference sequence). CDR3 length: 14 residues. The CDR3, as DNA: TGTGCCTGGTGTGGCGGGACAGGGGTGTACGAGCAGTACTTC. Translation: CAWCGGTGVYEQYF.

The chain has TRBV30 and TRBJ2-5; TRBD2 aligns across 7 bases. This CDR3 contains 13 residues. V dropped 5 bases and J dropped 9; count of bases not matched to a gene: 12. Looked up from germline, CDR1 is GTSNPN and CDR2 is SVGIG (reference sequence). CDR3 in amino acids: CAWCRGEGGAQYF. CDR3 nucleotides: TGTGCCTGGTGTCGAGGGGAGGGCGGGGCCCAGTACTTC.

The V call is TRBV7-9, the J call TRBJ1-5; D not resolved. The CDR3 is 13 residues long. V was pared by 3 bases and J by 3 bases, with 6 bases between. Per the germline V gene, CDR1 is SEHNR and CDR2 is FQNEAQ (reference sequence). The chain's CDR3 is CASSFGLNQPQHF. DNA of the CDR3: TGTGCCAGCAGCTTTGGGCTCAATCAGCCCCAGCATTTT.

The chain uses TRBV7-3 and TRBJ2-7, with TRBD1 matching 9 bases. Germline assignment: CDR1 SGHTA and CDR2 FQGTGA. This CDR3 has 13 amino acids. V gave up 5 bases and J gave up 3 bases; unmatched junction bases: 2. The CDR3 nucleotides are TGTGCCAGCAGCCCGGGACAGGGCTACGAGCAGTACTTC. Encoded protein: CASSPGQGYEQYF.

The gene calls are TRBV11-2 and TRBJ2-1; D not certain. CDR1 and CDR2 from the germline V gene are SGHAT and FQNNGV. V was cut by 4 bases and J by 0 bases, with 7 bases left in between. The CDR3 consists of 14 residues. The DNA of the CDR3 is TGTGCCAGCAGCTCCTTGGGCTCCTACAATGAGCAGTTCTTC. Protein: CASSSLGSYNEQFF.